Detailed here is one T cell receptor beta chain. Its specificity is not known. Its ends do not fully match the called genes, so a read error is possible. Germline CDR1 and CDR2: MGHDK and SYGVNS. The CDR3 extends over 15 amino acids. Total RNA extracted from each sample amounted to at least 5.5 micrograms. This entry comes from a study of blood T cells in healthy people across ages. Background on the study: Template switching caught about one barcoded beta molecule for each two T cells. General study findings and limits: Bulk PBMC profiling left naive and antigen-experienced comparisons inconclusive.

The authors ran a second PCR of 7 to 11 cycles using a sample-barcoded 5' primer and a J-beta primer mix. TCRdb reanalysed the 5' RACE reads using MiXCR and keeps one entry per CDR3 protein. The data hold 550,000 to 600,000 distinct CDR3 sequences, with approximately 25% observed a single time. The sample comprised blood. The TCR originated in a woman aged 70-85 years in good health. The rearrangement links TRBV25-1 to TRBJ2-1; a possible D gene is TRBD2 (5 bases). The DNA for the CDR3 is TGTACCAGCAGTGACCCAGGACTCCTCTACAATGAGCAGTTCTTC. Protein sequence: CTSSDPGLLYNEQFF. The full variable domain, in which reference TRBV25-1 and TRBJ2-1 provide the parts outside the CDR3, is EADIYQTPRYLVIGTGKKITLECSQTMGHDKMYWYQQDPGMELHLIHYSYGVNSTEKGDLSSESTVSRIRTEHFPLTLESARPSHTSQYLCTSSDPGLLYNEQFFGPGTRLTVL.